The entry below describes one TCR beta chain. No antigen is known for it. This entry comes from a study of cytotoxic CD8 clonotypes in ibrutinib-treated CLL. V was pared by 5 bases and J by 0 bases, with 13 bases between. The germline gives CDR1 SQVTM, CDR2 ANQGSEA. This CDR3 contains 14 residues. The study, taken as a whole, reports: Clonotypes that were public were uncommon, and they contracted or stayed stable on treatment.

Target depth was 1 in 200,000 to 1 in 1 million T cells, about 10x per clonotype. Data came from immunoSEQ multiplex PCR; TCRdb stores just in-frame clones and leaves some out. Among roughly 300,000 clones, roughly three quarters were seen once, and the ten largest hold about 5.7%. This rearrangement joins TRBV29-1 to TRBJ1-2; possible D gene TRBD1, 5 bases. This sequence was found in a human donor with chronic lymphocytic leukemia. The specimen comprised PBMCs, sampled at disease progression, from a patient treated with ibrutinib. In DNA form, the CDR3 reads TGCAGCGTTCCTCATGTAGGGGCTAACTATGGCTACACCTTC. Protein: CSVPHVGANYGYTF.